Each of the 2 T cell receptor beta chains below was sequenced from the same sample in a study of CD8+ T cells in alopecia areata. TCR sequencing used cDNA made by reverse transcription of extracted RNA. TCRdb's table, derived via immunoSEQ multiplex PCR, lists solely in-frame clones and lacks some. Here the sample spans 95,000 to 100,000 clones, approximately 66% being singletons. Treatment described: oral pan-JAK inhibitor, 5-10 mg twice daily. The sequencing here drew on CD8+ T cells sorted from blood, taken at week 4, from a patient treated with tofacitinib. The receptors here all came from a human donor with alopecia areata.

In its sample, this clone ranks as medium-sized. The V gene is TRBV6-4, the J gene TRBJ2-1; possibly TRBD2 for D (6 bases). V was pared by 4 bases and J by 4 bases, with 8 bases between. Germline V gene sequence: CDR1 MRHNA, CDR2 SNTAGT. The CDR3 is 13 amino acids. The DNA of the CDR3 is TGTGCCAGCAGTGGGGGGGAGTACAATGAGCAGTTCTTC. Translated: CASSGGEYNEQFF.

This chain uses TRBV19 with TRBJ2-1; 10 positions agree with TRBD2. Trimming took 2 bases from V and 15 from J; bases not matched to a gene: 10. This CDR3 is built from 14 residues. Germline V gene sequence: CDR1 LNHDA, CDR2 SQIVND (reference sequence). The CDR3 DNA is TGTGCCAGTAGTATAAGTCTAGCGGGGGCCCCGATGTTCTTC. This translates into CASSISLAGAPMFF.